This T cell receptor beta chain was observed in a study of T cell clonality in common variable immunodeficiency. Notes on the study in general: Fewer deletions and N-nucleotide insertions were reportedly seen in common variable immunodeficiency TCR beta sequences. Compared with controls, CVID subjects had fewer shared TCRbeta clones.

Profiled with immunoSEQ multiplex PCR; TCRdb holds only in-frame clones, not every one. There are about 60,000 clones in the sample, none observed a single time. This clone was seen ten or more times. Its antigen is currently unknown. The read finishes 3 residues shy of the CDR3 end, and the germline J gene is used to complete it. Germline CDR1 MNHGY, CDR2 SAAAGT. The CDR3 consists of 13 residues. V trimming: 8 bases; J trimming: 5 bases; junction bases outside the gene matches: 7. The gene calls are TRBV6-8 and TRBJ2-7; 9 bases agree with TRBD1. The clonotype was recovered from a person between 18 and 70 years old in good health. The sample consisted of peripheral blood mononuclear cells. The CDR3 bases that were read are TGTGCCAGCGGATACAGGGGGCAGGACGAG. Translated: CASGYRGQDE. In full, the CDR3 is CASGYRGQDEQYF.